The subject of this entry is one T cell receptor (beta chain). Its target is unknown. TCRdb called the 5' RACE reads again in MiXCR, with one record for every CDR3 protein. Among more than 55,000 distinct CDR3 sequences listed, more than 8% were seen once. This entry is derived from a study of T-cell memory formation after mild COVID-19. Notes on the study in general: The finding that pre-infection memory included some responding clones suggested that cross-reactive memory joined.

Trimming stripped 8 bases from V and 0 bases from J, with 5 bases between. The length of the CDR3 is 13 residues. The germline CDR1 and CDR2 sequences are MDHEN and SYDVKM. The sequence came from a man between 18 and 35 years old who had mild COVID-19 (a few samples of this study predate the infection). Cell type and time point are not known. Sequencing was carried out using PBMCs or a T cell subset sorted from them (not recorded which). The chain employs TRBV28 and TRBJ2-6; D is uncertain. CDR3 coding DNA: TGTGCCAGCTTTGGCTCTGGGGCCAACGTCCTGACTTTC. It is translated as CASFGSGANVLTF.